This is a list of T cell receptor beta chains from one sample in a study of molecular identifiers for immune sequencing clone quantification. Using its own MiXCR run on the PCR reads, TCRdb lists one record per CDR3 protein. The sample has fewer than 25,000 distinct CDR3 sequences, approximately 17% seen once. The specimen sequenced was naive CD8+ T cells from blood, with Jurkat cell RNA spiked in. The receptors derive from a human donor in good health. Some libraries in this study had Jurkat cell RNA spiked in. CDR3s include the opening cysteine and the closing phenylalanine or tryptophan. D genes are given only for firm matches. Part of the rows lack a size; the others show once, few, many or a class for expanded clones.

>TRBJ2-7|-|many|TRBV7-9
CASSSAGPSSYEQYF
TGTGCCAGCAGTTCCGCCGGGCCTTCCTCCTACGAGCAGTACTTC
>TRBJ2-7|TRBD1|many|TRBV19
CASTITGTGGEQYF
TGTGCCAGTACCATAACGGGGACAGGAGGCGAGCAGTACTTC
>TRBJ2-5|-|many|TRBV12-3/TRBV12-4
CASSPMGGPETQYF
TGTGCCAGCAGCCCGATGGGGGGGCCAGAGACCCAGTACTTC
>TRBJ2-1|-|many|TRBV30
CAWKTGRLYNEQFF
TGTGCCTGGAAAACGGGACGGCTTTACAATGAGCAGTTCTTC
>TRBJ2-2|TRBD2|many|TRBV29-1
CSVWGLADTGELFF
TGCAGCGTTTGGGGCCTAGCGGACACCGGGGAGCTGTTTTTT
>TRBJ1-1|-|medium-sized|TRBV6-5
CASSYQTGEAFF
TGTGCCAGCAGTTACCAGACAGGTGAAGCTTTCTTT
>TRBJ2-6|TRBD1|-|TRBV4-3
CASSQHTGTGVFGADVLTF
TGCGCCAGCAGCCAACATACCGGGACAGGGGTTTTCGGGGCCGACGTCCTGACTTTC
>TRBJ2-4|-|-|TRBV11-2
CASSVPLGAKNIQYF
TGTGCCAGCAGCGTCCCCCTAGGAGCCAAAAACATTCAGTACTTC
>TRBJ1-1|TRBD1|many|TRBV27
CASSYGQGGVTEAFF
TGTGCCAGCAGTTACGGACAGGGGGGGGTCACTGAAGCTTTCTTT
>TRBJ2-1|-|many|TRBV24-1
CATSSYRNDEQFF
TGTGCCACCAGTTCTTATAGAAACGATGAGCAGTTCTTC
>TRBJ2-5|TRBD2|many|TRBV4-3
CASSQDPGLAGHSETQYF
TGCGCCAGCAGCCAAGATCCCGGGCTAGCGGGGCATAGCGAGACCCAGTACTTC
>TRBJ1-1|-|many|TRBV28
CASRTRWGVNTEAFF
TGTGCCAGCAGAACCCGGTGGGGGGTGAACACTGAAGCTTTCTTT
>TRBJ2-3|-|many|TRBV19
CASSILNGDTQYF
TGTGCCAGTAGTATCTTGAACGGAGATACGCAGTATTTT
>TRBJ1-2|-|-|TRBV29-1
CSVEDARDIGYTF
TGCAGCGTTGAAGATGCCCGGGACATCGGCTACACCTTC
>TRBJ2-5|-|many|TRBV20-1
CSASDRDIQQETQYF
TGCAGTGCTTCCGACCGGGACATACAACAAGAGACCCAGTACTTC
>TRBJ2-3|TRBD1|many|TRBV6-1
CASSEGTGGAYTQYF
TGTGCCAGCAGTGAAGGTACAGGGGGCGCATATACGCAGTATTTT
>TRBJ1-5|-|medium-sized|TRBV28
CASSSRRGRRGQPQHF
TGTGCCAGCAGCTCCCGACGCGGAAGGCGGGGTCAGCCCCAGCATTTT
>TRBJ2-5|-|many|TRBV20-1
CSSKVTETQYF
TGCAGTTCAAAGGTCACGGAGACCCAGTACTTC
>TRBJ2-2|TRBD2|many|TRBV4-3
CASSQGGSGNVNTGELFF
TGCGCCAGCAGCCAAGGGGGTAGCGGGAACGTAAACACCGGGGAGCTGTTTTTT
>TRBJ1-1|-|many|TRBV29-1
CSVEFGRDPEAFF
TGCAGCGTTGAATTCGGAAGGGATCCTGAAGCTTTCTTT
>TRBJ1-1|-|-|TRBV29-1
CSVGRGWVNEAFF
TGCAGCGTCGGCAGGGGTTGGGTTAATGAAGCTTTCTTT
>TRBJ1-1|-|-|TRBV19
CASSTGLTEAFF
TGTGCCAGTAGTACAGGGCTCACTGAAGCTTTCTTT
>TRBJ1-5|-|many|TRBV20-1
CSAKRTDRNQPQHF
TGCAGTGCTAAGAGGACAGATCGGAATCAGCCCCAGCATTTT
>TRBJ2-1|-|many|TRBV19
CASSPTSSYNEQFF
TGTGCCAGTAGCCCAACTAGCTCCTACAATGAGCAGTTCTTC
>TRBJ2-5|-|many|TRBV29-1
CSVGQQGLAQETQYF
TGCAGCGTTGGACAACAGGGTTTAGCGCAGGAGACCCAGTACTTC
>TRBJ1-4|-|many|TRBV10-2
CASMGEDEKLFF
TGCGCCAGCATGGGGGAGGATGAAAAACTGTTTTTT
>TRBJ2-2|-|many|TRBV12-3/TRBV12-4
CASRATGTNTGELFF
TGTGCCAGCAGAGCTACGGGGACGAACACCGGGGAGCTGTTTTTT